The next 32 T cell receptor beta chains were all read from a single sample in a study of blood T cells in healthy people across ages. Using a J-beta primer mix together with a sample-barcoded 5' primer, a second PCR was run for roughly 7 to 12 cycles. TCRdb reanalysed the 5' RACE reads using MiXCR and keeps one entry per CDR3 protein. In the table there are about 1.8 million distinct CDR3 sequences, approximately 50% of which are singletons. The sample taken for sequencing was blood. The receptors were sampled from a woman between 35 and 50 years old in good health.

This clonotype was detected once. This chain uses TRBV6-6 with TRBJ2-7, with D hard to call. V was shortened by 4 bases and J by 0 bases, with 13 bases between the two germline ends. CDR3 length equals 15 residues. The germline V gene encodes CDR1 MNHNY and CDR2 SVGAGI (reference sequence). The DNA of the CDR3 is TGTGCCAGCAGTTCCCCCAGAGAGGACTCCTACGAGCAGTACTTC. Its protein product is CASSSPREDSYEQYF.

This clonotype has only a few counts. This chain links TRBV28 with TRBJ2-7, with TRBD1 identical over 7 bases. The V segment lost 7 bases and the J segment 0 bases; nucleotides outside the gene matches: 9. Germline CDR1 is MDHEN and CDR2 is SYDVKM. The CDR3 extends over 15 amino acids. DNA for the CDR3: TGTGCCAGCAAGACTGTGGCAGGGGGCTCCTACGAGCAGTACTTC. It is translated as CASKTVAGGSYEQYF.

This clonotype has just one count. The chain carries TRBV27 and TRBJ1-4, with 7 nucleotides matching TRBD1. Per the germline V gene, CDR1 is MNHEY and CDR2 is SMNVEV (reference sequence). Trimming cost V 3 bases and J 2 bases; bases outside gene matches: 6. The CDR3 sequence is 16 residues long. This chain's CDR3 is CASSFHRGGTNEKLFF. The CDR3 DNA reads TGTGCCAGCAGTTTTCATCGAGGGGGCACTAATGAAAAACTGTTTTTT.

The chain uses TRBV3-1 and TRBJ2-1, with a possible D match to TRBD2 (5 bases). The CDR3 is 16 residues long. V lost 4 bases and J 6 bases, leaving 19 bases between the germline ends. Germline assignment: CDR1 LGHDT and CDR2 YNNKEL (reference sequence). In DNA form, the CDR3 reads TGTGCCAGCAGCCCCCGTAGAGCGGTTGCCCCCAATGAGCAGTTCTTC. Amino acids: CASSPRRAVAPNEQFF.

CDR3 protein: CASSLETGTDTQYF. CDR3 in DNA: TGCGCCAGCAGCTTAGAAACAGGAACAGATACGCAGTATTTT. The rearrangement links TRBV5-1 to TRBJ2-3; TRBD1 might be the D (5 bases). The germline V gene has CDR1 SGHRS and CDR2 YFSETQ. The CDR3 length is 14 residues. Trimming pared 2 bases from V and 3 bases from J, leaving 10 bases between.

CDR3 residues: CSAESRDHEGTDTQYF. CDR3 sequence (DNA): TGCAGTGCGGAAAGCCGGGACCACGAAGGGACAGATACGCAGTATTTT. This chain links TRBV20-1 with TRBJ2-3; possibly TRBD1 or TRBD2 for D (5 bases each). With 6 bases removed from V and 3 bases from J, the gap between germline ends came to 22 bases. The germline V gene encodes CDR1 DFQATT and CDR2 SNEGSKA (reference sequence). The CDR3 length is 16 residues.

This clonotype turned up a few times. A read error may account for a junction end that differs from germline. The gene calls are TRBV7-7 and TRBJ2-1; TRBD2 matches at 7 bases. This CDR3 has 15 residues. The V gene's germline CDR1 is SSHAT and CDR2 FNYEAQ (reference sequence). The CDR3 protein is CASSLASGNDNEQFF. CDR3 DNA: TGTGCTAGCAGCTTAGCTAGCGGTAACGACAATGAGCAGTTCTTC.

Concerning this clonotype: The junction departs from the called germline gene at one end, perhaps through a read error. The chain uses TRBV4-1 and TRBJ2-7; D gene uncertain. This CDR3 has 15 residues. Per germline, CDR1 MGHRA and CDR2 YSYEKL. The CDR3 DNA is TGCGCCAACAGCCATCTCGACCCCGGGCCCTACGAGCAGTACTTC. This sequence encodes CANSHLDPGPYEQYF.

This clonotype was counted between two and nine times. The gene calls are TRBV14 and TRBJ1-6; D is possibly TRBD1 (6 bases). This CDR3 region has 16 residues. Germline V lookup: CDR1 SGHDN, CDR2 FVKESK. V was trimmed by 3 bases and J by 3 bases, leaving 12 bases between them. In DNA, the CDR3 is TGTGCCAGCAGCCATCGCCGACAGGTCTATAATTCACCCCTCCACTTT. This encodes CASSHRRQVYNSPLHF.

In its sample, this clonotype was seen a few times. CDR3 sequence: CASHLGGTDTQYF. The CDR3 coding sequence is TGTGCCAGCCACCTCGGGGGCACAGATACGCAGTATTTT. V and J are TRBV18 and TRBJ2-3, with D possibly being TRBD2 (5 bases). V was shortened by 8 bases and J by 1 base, with 10 bases between the two germline ends. Germline V gene lookup returns CDR1 KGHSH and CDR2 LQKENI. The CDR3 is 13 residues long. Full variable domain (missing parts from reference TRBV18 and TRBJ2-3): NAGVMQNPRHLVRRRGQEARLRCSPMKGHSHVYWYRQLPEEGLKFMVYLQKENIIDESGMPKERFSAEFPKEGPSILRIQQVVRGDSAAYFCASHLGGTDTQYFGPGTRLTVL.

This chain uses TRBV12-3 or TRBV12-4 with TRBJ1-2, with 7 bases identical to TRBD1. J lost 8 bases, V lost 2 bases, and 11 bases had no gene match. The CDR3 spans 15 residues. The CDR3 bases are TGTGCCAGCAGTTTAACGACAGGGTCCGTCGAGGGCTACACCTTC. Protein product: CASSLTTGSVEGYTF.

The V and J genes are TRBV4-3 and TRBJ1-2; the D is unclear. CDR1 and CDR2 (germline): LGHNA, YSLEER. This CDR3 is built from 15 residues. The V end was cut by 0 bases, the J end by 3 bases, with 11 bases between. The CDR3 sequence: CASSQDRDTYYGYTF. In nucleotides, the CDR3 is TGCGCCAGCAGCCAAGACCGTGACACCTACTATGGCTACACCTTC.

The rearrangement links TRBV4-2 to TRBJ1-1; D not certain. The CDR3 is 15 residues long. V was cut by 0 bases and J by 4 bases, with 12 bases left in between. From germline, CDR1 is LGHNA and CDR2 YNFKEQ. Written as DNA, the CDR3 is TGTGCCAGCAGCCAAGAAGAGGAGAAGGGCACTGAAGCTTTCTTT. This translates into CASSQEEEKGTEAFF.

This clonotype was recorded a few times. Here the CDR3 reads CSARDFLAGGITDTQYF. The CDR3 nucleotides read TGCAGTGCTAGAGACTTCCTAGCGGGGGGGATCACAGATACGCAGTATTTT. The chain combines TRBV20-1 with TRBJ2-3; 12 nucleotides line up with TRBD2. CDR1 and CDR2 from the germline V gene are DFQATT and SNEGSKA (reference sequence). V was pared by 0 bases and J by 2 bases, with 6 bases of the junction left unmatched. The CDR3 totals 17 residues.

The V call is TRBV5-5, the J call TRBJ1-2; the D is unclear. In germline, CDR1 is SGHKS, CDR2 YYEKEE (reference sequence). V was pared by 4 bases and J by 4 bases, with 26 bases between. The length of the CDR3 is 18 residues. The CDR3 DNA follows: TGTGCCAGCAGCCCCATTCAGGCTCCCACCAGGCCCTCCTATGGCTACACCTTC. Translation: CASSPIQAPTRPSYGYTF.

The CDR3 protein is CSAGGTALYEQYF. CDR3 nucleotides: TGCAGTGCTGGCGGGACAGCCCTCTACGAGCAGTACTTC. The chain couples TRBV20-1 to TRBJ2-7; a possible D gene is TRBD1 (7 bases). CDR1 is DFQATT, CDR2 SNEGSKA, per germline (reference sequence). The germline V and J ends were trimmed by 5 bases and 3 bases, with 14 bases remaining between them. The CDR3 loop spans 13 amino acids.

This sequence joins TRBV4-1 and TRBJ2-3; 9 nucleotides agree with TRBD2. The CDR3 has 16 residues. CDR1 MGHRA and CDR2 YSYEKL come from the germline V gene. The V segment lost 0 bases and the J segment 2 bases; nucleotides outside the gene matches: 3. The CDR3 region has the DNA TGCGCCAGCAGCCAAGAGCGGGGGGGAAACACAGATACGCAGTATTTT. Translation: CASSQERGGNTDTQYF.

This clonotype was recorded only once. The chain links TRBV6-5 to TRBJ1-2; D might be TRBD1 (6 bases). Between the trimmed V and J ends, which lost 1 base and 3 bases, there was a span of 12 bases. CDR1 MNHEY and CDR2 SVGAGI come from the germline V gene. This CDR3 comprises 15 residues. CDR3 DNA: TGTGCCAGCAGTTACTTCAGCGGGGGCGACTATGGCTACACCTTC. Its protein product is CASSYFSGGDYGYTF.

The chain couples TRBV29-1 to TRBJ1-2, with TRBD1 identical over 8 bases. CDR1 is SQVTM, CDR2 ANQGSEA, per germline. Unmatched junction bases numbered 7, after V lost 0 bases and J lost 4 bases. This CDR3 comprises 15 residues. The CDR3 reads CSVEDPRTGPYGYTF. CDR3 nucleotides: TGCAGCGTTGAAGATCCGAGGACAGGGCCCTATGGCTACACCTTC.

This chain uses TRBV12-3 or TRBV12-4 with TRBJ1-2; 8 nucleotides align to TRBD1. The ends lost 5 bases at V and 3 bases at J; junction bases unmatched: 2. This CDR3 has 13 residues. Written as DNA, the CDR3 is TGTGCCAGCAGTATGGACAGGGACTATGGCTACACCTTC. It codes for CASSMDRDYGYTF.

This rearrangement joins TRBV20-1 to TRBJ2-3; D ambiguous. V shed 0 bases and J shed 4 bases, with 20 bases lying between them. The CDR3 runs to 17 residues. CDR1 DFQATT and CDR2 SNEGSKA come from the germline V gene (reference sequence). Written as DNA, the CDR3 is TGCAGTGCTAGAGAGCTAACAGCAATGCGGCGCGCAGATACGCAGTATTTT. This translates into CSARELTAMRRADTQYF.

The rearrangement uses TRBV6-6 and TRBJ2-7, with 9 positions matching TRBD1. Germline loops: CDR1 MNHNY, CDR2 SVGAGI (reference sequence). This CDR3 spans 14 amino acids. The V gene end was trimmed by 10 bases and the J gene end by 3 bases; junction bases not matched to a gene: 10. The CDR3 reads CATGVMGQGYEQYF. The CDR3 nucleotides read TGTGCCACCGGAGTAATGGGACAGGGCTACGAGCAGTACTTC.

The rearrangement joins TRBV27 to TRBJ2-3, with D possibly being TRBD1 (6 bases). Germline assignment: CDR1 MNHEY and CDR2 SMNVEV (reference sequence). The CDR3 consists of 15 residues. V was clipped by 1 base and J by 1 base, with 9 bases between them. The CDR3 DNA follows: TGTGCCAGCAGTTTATACAGGGCAGGCACAGATACGCAGTATTTT. Amino acids: CASSLYRAGTDTQYF.

This chain links TRBV7-2 with TRBJ1-5; D not resolved. V was shortened by 5 bases and J by 2 bases, with 13 bases between the two germline ends. Germline V CDR1 and CDR2: SGHTA, FQGNSA. This CDR3 has 15 amino acids. The DNA for the CDR3 is TGTGCCAGCAGCACCGACTTTTGGGGCAATCAGCCCCAGCATTTT. This sequence encodes CASSTDFWGNQPQHF.

The sample holds a few counts of this clonotype. The chain has TRBV7-2 and TRBJ2-7, with D possibly TRBD1 on 5 matching bases. This CDR3 comprises 15 residues. The V and J ends lost 1 base and 2 bases respectively, with 12 bases between them. The V gene's germline CDR1 is SGHTA and CDR2 FQGNSA. In DNA form, the CDR3 reads TGTGCCAGCAGCTTAGAACAGGATCCAACCTACGAGCAGTACTTC. Protein product: CASSLEQDPTYEQYF.

This clonotype was detected a few times. The chain links TRBV11-2 to TRBJ2-7; D perhaps matches TRBD2 (5 bases). Germline V gives CDR1 SGHAT, CDR2 FQNNGV. There are 13 residues in the CDR3. Trimming took 1 base from V and 5 from J, leaving 9 bases between them. The CDR3 coding sequence is TGTGCCAGCAGCTTAGGCGGGTTCCACGAGCAGTACTTC. As protein: CASSLGGFHEQYF.

This rearrangement joins TRBV6-1 to TRBJ1-6, with D possibly TRBD1 on 6 matching bases. V shed 6 bases and J shed 14 bases, with 26 bases lying between them. CDR3 length: 16 residues. CDR1 MNHNS and CDR2 SASEGT come from the germline V gene. CDR3 coding DNA: TGTGCCAGCAGGACGAGGACAGACCGCGCCGGGGGTGCCCTCCACTTT. Its translation is CASRTRTDRAGGALHF.

The chain carries TRBV28 and TRBJ2-7; 12 bases align to TRBD1. The CDR3 is made up of 15 amino acids. Germline values: CDR1 MDHEN, CDR2 SYDVKM. V gave up 5 bases and J gave up 6 bases; unmatched junction bases: 8. In DNA form, the CDR3 reads TGTGCCAGCAGTGGGACAGGGGGCCTTGGGGGCGAGCAGTACTTC. It is translated as CASSGTGGLGGEQYF.

This clonotype has a handful of counts. The chain links TRBV27 to TRBJ2-3; 9 nucleotides align to TRBD1. From germline, CDR1 is MNHEY and CDR2 SMNVEV (reference sequence). The CDR3 sequence is 14 residues long. With V trimmed by 10 bases and J by 3 bases, 8 bases remained unmatched. Here the CDR3 reads CAIGDREDTDTQYF. CDR3 in DNA: TGTGCCATCGGGGACAGGGAGGATACAGATACGCAGTATTTT.

The chain recombines TRBV7-3 with TRBJ1-2; D is undetermined. V gave up 5 bases and J gave up 4 bases, with 11 bases separating them. The CDR3 is made up of 13 amino acids. Germline-derived CDR1 and CDR2 are SGHTA and FQGTGA. The CDR3 here is CASSLPSSYGYTF. CDR3 DNA: TGTGCCAGCAGCCTTCCAAGCTCCTATGGCTACACCTTC.

With respect to this clonotype: A read error may produce the germline difference seen at one junction end. The chain carries TRBV4-3 and TRBJ2-7; D call uncertain. The tail of the sequence fits TRBJ2-5 better, so the J call may be wrong. CDR1 and CDR2 from the germline V gene are LGHNA and YSLEER. The CDR3 length is 13 residues. The CDR3 region has the DNA TGCGCCAGCAGCCAAAGAGAGCAAGGGACCCAGTACTTC. It specifies CASSQREQGTQYF.

To note about this clonotype: A read error may produce the germline difference seen at one junction end. V and J are TRBV20-1 and TRBJ2-3; D perhaps matches TRBD2 (5 bases). Germline-derived CDR1 and CDR2 are DFQATT and SNEGSKA (reference sequence). The CDR3 totals 14 residues. Written as DNA, the CDR3 is TGTAGTGCCGGGAAGGAGTCTGCCACAGATACGCAGTATTTT. This codes for CSAGKESATDTQYF.